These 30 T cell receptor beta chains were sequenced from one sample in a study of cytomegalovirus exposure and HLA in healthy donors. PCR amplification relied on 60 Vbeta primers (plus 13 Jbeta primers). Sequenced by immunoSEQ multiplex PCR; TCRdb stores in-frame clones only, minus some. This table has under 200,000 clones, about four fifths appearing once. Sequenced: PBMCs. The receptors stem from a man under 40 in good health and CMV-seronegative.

This CDR3 is CAWSVLDRVVSGYTF. CDR3 coding DNA: TGTGCCTGGAGTGTACTCGACAGGGTTGTCTCTGGCTACACCTTC. The chain employs TRBV30 and TRBJ1-2; TRBD1 agrees at 7 bases. In germline, CDR1 is GTSNPN, CDR2 SVGIG (reference sequence). The CDR3 length is 15 residues. With V trimmed by 0 bases and J by 7 bases, 11 bases remained unmatched. Full variable domain (missing parts from reference TRBV30 and TRBJ1-2): SQTIHQWPATLVQPVGSPLSLECTVEGTSNPNLYWYRQAAGRGLQLLFYSVGIGQISSEVPQNLSASRPQDRQFILSSKKLLLSDSGFYLCAWSVLDRVVSGYTFGSGTRLTVV.

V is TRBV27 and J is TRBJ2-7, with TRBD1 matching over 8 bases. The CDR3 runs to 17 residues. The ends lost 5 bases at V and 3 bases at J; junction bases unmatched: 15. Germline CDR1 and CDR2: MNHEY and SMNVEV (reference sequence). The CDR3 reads CASSDTPEQGEIYEQYF. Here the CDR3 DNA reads TGTGCCAGCAGTGATACCCCCGAACAGGGGGAAATCTACGAGCAGTACTTC.

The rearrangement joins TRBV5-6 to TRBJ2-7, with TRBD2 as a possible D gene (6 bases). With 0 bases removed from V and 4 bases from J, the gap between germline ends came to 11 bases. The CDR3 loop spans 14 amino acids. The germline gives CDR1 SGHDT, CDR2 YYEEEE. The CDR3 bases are TGTGCCAGCAGCTTGGTTTCTAGCGAGTACGAGCAGTACTTC. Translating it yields CASSLVSSEYEQYF.

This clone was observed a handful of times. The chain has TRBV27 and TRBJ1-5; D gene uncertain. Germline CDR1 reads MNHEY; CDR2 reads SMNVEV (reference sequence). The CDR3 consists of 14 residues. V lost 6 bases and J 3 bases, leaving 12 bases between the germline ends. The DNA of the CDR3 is TGTGCCAGCAGCTGGGTGGCGGACAATCAGCCCCAGCATTTT. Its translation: CASSWVADNQPQHF.

CDR3 sequence: CASSRRTGGNQPQHF. DNA for the CDR3: TGTGCCAGCAGTCGACGGACAGGGGGCAATCAGCCCCAGCATTTT. The V and J genes are TRBV5-8 and TRBJ1-5; 9 bases are shared with TRBD1. Germline CDR1 SGHTS, CDR2 YDEGEE. J gave up 2 bases and V 5 bases, and 5 bases lay outside the gene matches. The CDR3 consists of 15 residues.

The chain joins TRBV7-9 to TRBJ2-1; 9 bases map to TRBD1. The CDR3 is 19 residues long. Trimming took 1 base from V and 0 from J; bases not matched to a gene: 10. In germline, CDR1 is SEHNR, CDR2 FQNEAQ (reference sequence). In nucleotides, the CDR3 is TGTGCCAGCAGCTTAGGGCGGGGAGGACAGGGGAGCTCCTACAATGAGCAGTTCTTC. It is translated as CASSLGRGGQGSSYNEQFF.

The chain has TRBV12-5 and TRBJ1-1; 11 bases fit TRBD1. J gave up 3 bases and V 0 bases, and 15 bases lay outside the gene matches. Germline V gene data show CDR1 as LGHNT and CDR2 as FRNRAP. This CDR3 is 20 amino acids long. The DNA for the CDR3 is TGTGCTAGTGGTTTGGTAGAGCCTGGGACAGGGGGAAGAGAGGACACTGAAGCTTTCTTT. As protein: CASGLVEPGTGGREDTEAFF.

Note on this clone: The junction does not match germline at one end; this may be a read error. The CDR3: CSSSFGLIAEAFF. The CDR3 DNA sequence: TGTTCCAGCAGCTTCGGTCTAATAGCTGAAGCTTTCTTT. The chain links TRBV7-9 to TRBJ1-1; D unresolved. Per germline, CDR1 SEHNR and CDR2 FQNEAQ (reference sequence). This CDR3 comprises 13 residues.

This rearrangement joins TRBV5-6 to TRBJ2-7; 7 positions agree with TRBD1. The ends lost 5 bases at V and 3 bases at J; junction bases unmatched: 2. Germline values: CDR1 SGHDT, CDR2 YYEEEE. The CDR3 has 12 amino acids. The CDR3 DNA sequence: TGTGCCAGCAGGACAGGGAGCTACGAGCAGTACTTC. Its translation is CASRTGSYEQYF. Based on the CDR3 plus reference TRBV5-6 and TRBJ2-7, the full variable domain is DAGVTQSPTHLIKTRGQQVTLRCSPKSGHDTVSWYQQALGQGPQFIFQYYEEEERQRGNFPDRFSGHQFPNYSSELNVNALLLGDSALYLCASRTGSYEQYFGPGTRLTVT.

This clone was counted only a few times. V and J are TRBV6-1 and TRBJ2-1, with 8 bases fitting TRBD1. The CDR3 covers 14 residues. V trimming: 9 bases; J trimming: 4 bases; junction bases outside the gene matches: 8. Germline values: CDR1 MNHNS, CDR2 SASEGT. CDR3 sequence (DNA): TGTGCCAGTCAGCCGGGACAGGATTACAATGAGCAGTTCTTC. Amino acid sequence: CASQPGQDYNEQFF.

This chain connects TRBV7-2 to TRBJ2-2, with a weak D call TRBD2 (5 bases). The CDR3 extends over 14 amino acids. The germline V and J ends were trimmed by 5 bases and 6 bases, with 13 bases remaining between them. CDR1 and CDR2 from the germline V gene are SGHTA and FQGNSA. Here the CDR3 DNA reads TGTGCCAGCAGCCAACGGACTGCGGCCGGGGAGCTGTTTTTT. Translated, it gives CASSQRTAAGELFF.

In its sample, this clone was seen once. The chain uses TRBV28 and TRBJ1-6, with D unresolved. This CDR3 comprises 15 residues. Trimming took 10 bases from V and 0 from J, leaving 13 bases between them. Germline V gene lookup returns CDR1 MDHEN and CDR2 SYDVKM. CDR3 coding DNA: TGTGCCATCTCCTATTCCCACTCCTATAATTCACCCCTCCACTTT. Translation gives CAISYSHSYNSPLHF.

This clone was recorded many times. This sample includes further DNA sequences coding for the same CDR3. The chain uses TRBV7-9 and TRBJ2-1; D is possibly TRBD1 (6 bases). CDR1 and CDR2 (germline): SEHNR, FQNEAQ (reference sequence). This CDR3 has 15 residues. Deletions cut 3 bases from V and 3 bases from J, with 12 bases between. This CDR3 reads CASSLTQGLYNEQFF. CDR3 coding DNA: TGTGCCAGCAGCTTGACTCAGGGGCTCTACAATGAGCAGTTCTTC.

CDR3 coding DNA: TGTGCCAGCAGTGTCCGGGGAAACACCATATATTTT. Amino acids: CASSVRGNTIYF. V usage is TRBV28 and J usage is TRBJ1-3, with no clear D. Germline lookup yields CDR1 MDHEN and CDR2 SYDVKM. V lost 5 bases to trimming and J lost 4 bases, with 6 bases between them. The CDR3 sequence is 12 residues long.

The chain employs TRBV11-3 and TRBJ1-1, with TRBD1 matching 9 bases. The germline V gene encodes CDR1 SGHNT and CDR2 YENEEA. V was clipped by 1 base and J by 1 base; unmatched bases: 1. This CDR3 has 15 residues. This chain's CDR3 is CASSLADRGNTEAFF. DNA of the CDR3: TGTGCCAGCAGCTTAGCGGACAGGGGGAACACTGAAGCTTTCTTT.

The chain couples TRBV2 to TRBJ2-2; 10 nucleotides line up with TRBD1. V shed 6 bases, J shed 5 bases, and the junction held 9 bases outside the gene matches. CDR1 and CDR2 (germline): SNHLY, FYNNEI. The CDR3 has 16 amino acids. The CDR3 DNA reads TGTGCCAGCAGCCAACAGACAGGGGGCAGAACCGGGGAGCTGTTTTTT. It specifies CASSQQTGGRTGELFF.

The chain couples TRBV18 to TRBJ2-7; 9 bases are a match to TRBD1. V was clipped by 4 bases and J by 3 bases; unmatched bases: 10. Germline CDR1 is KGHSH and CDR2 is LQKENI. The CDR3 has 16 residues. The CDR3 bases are TGTGCCAGCTCACTGACGCCGGGACAGGGTGACTACGAGCAGTACTTC. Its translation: CASSLTPGQGDYEQYF.

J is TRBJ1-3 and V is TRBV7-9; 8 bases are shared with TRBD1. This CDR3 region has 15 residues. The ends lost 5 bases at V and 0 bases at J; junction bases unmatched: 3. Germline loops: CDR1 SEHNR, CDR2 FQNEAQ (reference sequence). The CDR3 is CASSLTGDSGNTIYF. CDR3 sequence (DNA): TGTGCCAGCAGCCTGACAGGGGACTCTGGAAACACCATATATTTT.

In nucleotides, the CDR3 is TGTGCCAGCAGCCATGACAGGGACCCCTCCTACGAGCAGTACTTC. Its translation is CASSHDRDPSYEQYF. This sequence joins TRBV7-2 and TRBJ2-5; the match to TRBD1 covers 7 bases. The DNA matches TRBJ2-7 better at its end, which makes the J call doubtful. Germline V gene lookup returns CDR1 SGHTA and CDR2 FQGNSA. The CDR3 consists of 15 residues.

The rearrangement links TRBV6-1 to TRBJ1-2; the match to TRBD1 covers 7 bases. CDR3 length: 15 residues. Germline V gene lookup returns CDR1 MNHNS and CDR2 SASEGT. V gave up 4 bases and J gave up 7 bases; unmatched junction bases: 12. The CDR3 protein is CASSVVGDSPFGYTF. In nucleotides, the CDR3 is TGTGCCAGCAGTGTAGTTGGGGACAGCCCGTTTGGCTACACCTTC.

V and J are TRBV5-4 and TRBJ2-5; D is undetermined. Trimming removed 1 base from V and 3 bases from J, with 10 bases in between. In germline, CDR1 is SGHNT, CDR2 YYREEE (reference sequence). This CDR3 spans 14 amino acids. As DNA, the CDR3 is TGTGCCAGCAGCTTGATTGGCTCGAAAGAGACCCAGTACTTC. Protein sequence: CASSLIGSKETQYF.

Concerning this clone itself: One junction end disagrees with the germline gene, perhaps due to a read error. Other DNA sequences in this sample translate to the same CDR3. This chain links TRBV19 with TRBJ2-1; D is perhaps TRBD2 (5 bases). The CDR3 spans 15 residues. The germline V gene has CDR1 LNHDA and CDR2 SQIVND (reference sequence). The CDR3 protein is CASSTTRGSYNEQFF. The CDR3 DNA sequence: TGTGCCAGCAGTACAACTAGAGGCTCCTACAATGAGCAGTTCTTC.

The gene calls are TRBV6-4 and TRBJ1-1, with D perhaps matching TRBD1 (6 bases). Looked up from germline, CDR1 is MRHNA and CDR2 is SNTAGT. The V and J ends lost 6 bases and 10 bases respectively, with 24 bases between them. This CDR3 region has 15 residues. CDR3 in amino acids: CASSPSGQGPPGAFF. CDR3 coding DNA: TGTGCCAGCAGCCCGTCTGGGCAGGGGCCCCCGGGAGCTTTCTTT.

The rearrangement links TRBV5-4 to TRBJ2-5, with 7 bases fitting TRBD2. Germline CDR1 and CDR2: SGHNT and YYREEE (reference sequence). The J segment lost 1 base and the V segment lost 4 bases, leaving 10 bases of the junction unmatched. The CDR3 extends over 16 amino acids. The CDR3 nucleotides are TGTGCCAGCAGCCCTTCTAAGCGGGGAGGCCAAGAGACCCAGTACTTC. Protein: CASSPSKRGGQETQYF.

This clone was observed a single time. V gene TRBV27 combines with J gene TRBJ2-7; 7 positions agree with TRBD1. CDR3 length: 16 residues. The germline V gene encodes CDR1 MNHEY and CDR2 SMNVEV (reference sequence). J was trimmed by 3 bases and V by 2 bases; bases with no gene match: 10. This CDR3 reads CASSLGIGTASYEQYF. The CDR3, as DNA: TGTGCCAGCAGTTTAGGGATTGGGACAGCAAGCTACGAGCAGTACTTC.

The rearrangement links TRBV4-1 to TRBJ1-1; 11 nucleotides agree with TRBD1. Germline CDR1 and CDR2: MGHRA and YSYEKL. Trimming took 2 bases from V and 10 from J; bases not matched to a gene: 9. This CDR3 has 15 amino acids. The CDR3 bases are TGCGCCAGCAGCCAAAGGGACAGGGGGGACATTGGAGCTTTCTTT. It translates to CASSQRDRGDIGAFF.

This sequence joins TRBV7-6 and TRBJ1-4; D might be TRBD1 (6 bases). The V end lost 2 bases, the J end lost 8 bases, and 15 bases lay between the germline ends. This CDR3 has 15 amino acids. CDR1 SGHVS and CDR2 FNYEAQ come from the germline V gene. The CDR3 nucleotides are TGTGCCAGCAGCTTATCTTCAGGGGTGGACGAAAAACTGTTTTTT. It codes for CASSLSSGVDEKLFF.

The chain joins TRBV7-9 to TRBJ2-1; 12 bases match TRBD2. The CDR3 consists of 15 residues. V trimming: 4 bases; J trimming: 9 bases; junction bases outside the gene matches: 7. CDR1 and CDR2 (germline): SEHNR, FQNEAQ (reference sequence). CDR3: CASSSLAGGPVEQFF. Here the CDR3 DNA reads TGTGCCAGCAGCTCCCTAGCGGGAGGGCCGGTTGAGCAGTTCTTC.

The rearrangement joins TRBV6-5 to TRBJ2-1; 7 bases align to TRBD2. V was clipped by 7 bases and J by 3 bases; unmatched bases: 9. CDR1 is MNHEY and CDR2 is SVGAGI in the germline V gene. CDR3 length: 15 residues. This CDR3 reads CASNKRDYSYNEQFF. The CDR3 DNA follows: TGTGCCAGCAATAAACGGGACTACAGCTACAATGAGCAGTTCTTC.

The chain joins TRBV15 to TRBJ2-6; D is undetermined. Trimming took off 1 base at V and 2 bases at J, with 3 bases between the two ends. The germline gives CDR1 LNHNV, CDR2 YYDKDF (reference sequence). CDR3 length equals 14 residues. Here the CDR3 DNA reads TGTGCCACCAGCAGAGTCGCTGGGGCCAACGTCCTGACTTTC. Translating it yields CATSRVAGANVLTF. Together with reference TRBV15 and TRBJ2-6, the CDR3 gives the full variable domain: DAMVIQNPRYQVTQFGKPVTLSCSQTLNHNVMYWYQQKSSQAPKLLFHYYDKDFNNEADTPDNFQSRRPNTSFCFLDIRSPGLGDTAMYLCATSRVAGANVLTFGAGSRLTVL.